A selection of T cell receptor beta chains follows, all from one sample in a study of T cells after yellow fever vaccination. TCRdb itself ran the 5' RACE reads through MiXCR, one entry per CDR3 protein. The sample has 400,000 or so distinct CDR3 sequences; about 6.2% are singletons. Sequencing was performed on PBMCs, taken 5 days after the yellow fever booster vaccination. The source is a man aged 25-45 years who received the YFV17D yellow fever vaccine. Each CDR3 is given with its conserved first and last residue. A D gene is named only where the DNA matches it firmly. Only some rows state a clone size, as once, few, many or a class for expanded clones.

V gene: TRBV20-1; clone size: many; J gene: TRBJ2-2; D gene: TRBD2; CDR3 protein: CSARDGRGASGELFF; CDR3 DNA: TGCAGTGCTAGAGATGGGCGGGGGGCCTCCGGGGAGCTGTTTTTT
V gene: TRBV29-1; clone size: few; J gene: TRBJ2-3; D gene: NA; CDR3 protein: CSVDRGMGVTDTQYF; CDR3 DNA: TGCAGCGTTGATCGGGGGATGGGGGTTACAGATACGCAGTATTTT
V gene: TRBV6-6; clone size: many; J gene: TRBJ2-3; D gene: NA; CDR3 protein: CASSPFIDTQYF; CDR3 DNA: TGTGCCAGCAGTCCCTTTATAGATACGCAGTATTTT
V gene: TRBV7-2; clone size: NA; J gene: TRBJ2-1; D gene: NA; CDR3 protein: CASSLAGGQAYNEQFF; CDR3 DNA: TGTGCCAGCAGCTTAGCGGGGGGGCAGGCCTACAATGAGCAGTTCTTC
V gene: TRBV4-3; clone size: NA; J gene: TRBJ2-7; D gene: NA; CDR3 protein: CASSQDLEDEQYF; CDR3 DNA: TGCGCCAGCAGCCAAGATCTAGAGGACGAGCAGTACTTC
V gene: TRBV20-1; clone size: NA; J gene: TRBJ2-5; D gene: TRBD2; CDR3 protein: CSARDSSGAGETQHF; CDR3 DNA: TGCAGTGCTAGAGATTCTAGCGGGGCGGGAGAGACCCAGCACTTC
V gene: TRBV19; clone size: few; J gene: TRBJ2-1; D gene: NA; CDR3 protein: CASSARLLRSYNEQFF; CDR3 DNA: TGTGCCAGTAGTGCCCGACTACTCCGCAGCTACAATGAGCAGTTCTTC
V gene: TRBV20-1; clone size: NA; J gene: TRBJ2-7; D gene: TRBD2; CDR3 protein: CSARDHGGSSYEQYF; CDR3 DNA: TGCAGTGCTAGAGATCATGGCGGGAGCTCCTACGAGCAGTACTTC
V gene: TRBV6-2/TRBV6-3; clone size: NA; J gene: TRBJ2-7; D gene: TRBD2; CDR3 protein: CASSYGRETSTYEQYF; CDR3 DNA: TGTGCCAGCAGTTACGGGCGGGAGACCTCTACTTACGAGCAGTACTTC
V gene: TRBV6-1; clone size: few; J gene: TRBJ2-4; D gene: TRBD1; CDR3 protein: CASSRTGGNIQYF; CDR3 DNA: TGTGCCAGCAGTCGGACAGGGGGAAACATTCAGTACTTC
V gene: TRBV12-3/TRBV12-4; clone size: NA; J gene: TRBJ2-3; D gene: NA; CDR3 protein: CASSPGGWADNTQYF; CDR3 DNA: TGTGCCAGCAGCCCAGGCGGCTGGGCAGATAATACGCAGTATTTT
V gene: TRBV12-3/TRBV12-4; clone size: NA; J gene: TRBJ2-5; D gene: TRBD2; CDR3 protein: CASSLGGTSRETQYF; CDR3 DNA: TGTGCCAGCAGTTTAGGTGGGACTAGCCGGGAGACCCAGTACTTC
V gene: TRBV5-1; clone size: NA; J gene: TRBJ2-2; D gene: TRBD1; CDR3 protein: CASSLRDRLFF; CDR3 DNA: TGCGCCAGCAGCTTGAGGGACAGGCTGTTTTTT
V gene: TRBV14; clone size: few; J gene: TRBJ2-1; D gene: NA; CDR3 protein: CASSRSLVRRNEQFF; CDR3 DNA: TGTGCCAGCAGCCGATCCTTGGTCCGGCGCAATGAGCAGTTCTTC
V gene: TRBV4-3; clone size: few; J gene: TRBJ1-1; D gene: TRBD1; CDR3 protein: CASSQRWDSYATEAFF; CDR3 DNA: TGCGCCAGCAGCCAAAGATGGGACAGTTATGCCACTGAAGCTTTCTTT
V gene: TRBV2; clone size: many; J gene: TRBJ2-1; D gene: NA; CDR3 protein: CASSESLAFSSYNEQFF; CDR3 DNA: TGTGCCAGCAGTGAGAGTTTAGCGTTTAGCTCCTACAATGAGCAGTTCTTC
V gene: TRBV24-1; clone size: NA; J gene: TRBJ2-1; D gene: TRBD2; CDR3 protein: CATSDKLAGVSNEQFF; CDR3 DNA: TGTGCCACCAGTGATAAACTAGCGGGAGTCTCTAATGAGCAGTTCTTC
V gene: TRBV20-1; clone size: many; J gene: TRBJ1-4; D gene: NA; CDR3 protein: CSADGTLNEKLFF; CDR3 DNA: TGCAGTGCCGACGGGACTTTAAATGAAAAACTGTTTTTT
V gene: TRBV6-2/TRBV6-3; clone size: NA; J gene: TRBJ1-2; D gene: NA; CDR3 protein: CASSSQIGGYTF; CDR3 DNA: TGTGCCAGCAGTTCGCAGATAGGTGGCTACACCTTC
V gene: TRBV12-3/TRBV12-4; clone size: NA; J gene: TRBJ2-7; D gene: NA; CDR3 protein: CASSLSRPYEQYF; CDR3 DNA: TGTGCCAGCAGTTTGTCCAGGCCCTACGAGCAGTACTTC
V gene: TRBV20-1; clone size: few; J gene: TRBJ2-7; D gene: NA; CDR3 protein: CSALGGGREQYF; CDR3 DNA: TGCAGTGCCTTGGGGGGGGGCCGCGAGCAGTACTTC
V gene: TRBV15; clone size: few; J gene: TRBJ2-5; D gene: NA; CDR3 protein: CATSSVGETQYF; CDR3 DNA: TGTGCCACCAGCAGCGTGGGGGAGACCCAGTACTTC
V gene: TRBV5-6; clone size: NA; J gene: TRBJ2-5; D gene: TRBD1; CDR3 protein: CASSSFPYTGGLETQYF; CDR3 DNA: TGTGCCAGCAGCTCGTTCCCGTATACAGGGGGCCTTGAGACCCAGTACTTC
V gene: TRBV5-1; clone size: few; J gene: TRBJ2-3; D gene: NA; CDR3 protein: CASSLARTASSTDTQYF; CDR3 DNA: TGCGCCAGCAGCTTGGCCCGGACAGCCTCTAGCACAGATACGCAGTATTTT
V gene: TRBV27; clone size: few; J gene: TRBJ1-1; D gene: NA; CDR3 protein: CASSSGVMNTEAFF; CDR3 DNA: TGTGCCAGCAGTTCGGGGGTGATGAACACTGAAGCTTTCTTT
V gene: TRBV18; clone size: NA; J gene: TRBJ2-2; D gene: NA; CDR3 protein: CASSQRTEGVNTGELFF; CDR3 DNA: TGTGCCAGCTCACAAAGGACGGAAGGGGTGAATACCGGGGAGCTGTTTTTT
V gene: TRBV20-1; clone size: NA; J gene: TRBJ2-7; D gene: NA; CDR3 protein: CSARASGAGGTYEQYF; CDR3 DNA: TGCAGTGCTAGAGCGTCGGGGGCAGGGGGGACCTACGAGCAGTACTTC
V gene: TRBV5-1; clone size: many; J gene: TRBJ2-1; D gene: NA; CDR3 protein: CASSLDGNEQFF; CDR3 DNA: TGCGCCAGCAGCTTGGACGGGAATGAGCAGTTCTTC